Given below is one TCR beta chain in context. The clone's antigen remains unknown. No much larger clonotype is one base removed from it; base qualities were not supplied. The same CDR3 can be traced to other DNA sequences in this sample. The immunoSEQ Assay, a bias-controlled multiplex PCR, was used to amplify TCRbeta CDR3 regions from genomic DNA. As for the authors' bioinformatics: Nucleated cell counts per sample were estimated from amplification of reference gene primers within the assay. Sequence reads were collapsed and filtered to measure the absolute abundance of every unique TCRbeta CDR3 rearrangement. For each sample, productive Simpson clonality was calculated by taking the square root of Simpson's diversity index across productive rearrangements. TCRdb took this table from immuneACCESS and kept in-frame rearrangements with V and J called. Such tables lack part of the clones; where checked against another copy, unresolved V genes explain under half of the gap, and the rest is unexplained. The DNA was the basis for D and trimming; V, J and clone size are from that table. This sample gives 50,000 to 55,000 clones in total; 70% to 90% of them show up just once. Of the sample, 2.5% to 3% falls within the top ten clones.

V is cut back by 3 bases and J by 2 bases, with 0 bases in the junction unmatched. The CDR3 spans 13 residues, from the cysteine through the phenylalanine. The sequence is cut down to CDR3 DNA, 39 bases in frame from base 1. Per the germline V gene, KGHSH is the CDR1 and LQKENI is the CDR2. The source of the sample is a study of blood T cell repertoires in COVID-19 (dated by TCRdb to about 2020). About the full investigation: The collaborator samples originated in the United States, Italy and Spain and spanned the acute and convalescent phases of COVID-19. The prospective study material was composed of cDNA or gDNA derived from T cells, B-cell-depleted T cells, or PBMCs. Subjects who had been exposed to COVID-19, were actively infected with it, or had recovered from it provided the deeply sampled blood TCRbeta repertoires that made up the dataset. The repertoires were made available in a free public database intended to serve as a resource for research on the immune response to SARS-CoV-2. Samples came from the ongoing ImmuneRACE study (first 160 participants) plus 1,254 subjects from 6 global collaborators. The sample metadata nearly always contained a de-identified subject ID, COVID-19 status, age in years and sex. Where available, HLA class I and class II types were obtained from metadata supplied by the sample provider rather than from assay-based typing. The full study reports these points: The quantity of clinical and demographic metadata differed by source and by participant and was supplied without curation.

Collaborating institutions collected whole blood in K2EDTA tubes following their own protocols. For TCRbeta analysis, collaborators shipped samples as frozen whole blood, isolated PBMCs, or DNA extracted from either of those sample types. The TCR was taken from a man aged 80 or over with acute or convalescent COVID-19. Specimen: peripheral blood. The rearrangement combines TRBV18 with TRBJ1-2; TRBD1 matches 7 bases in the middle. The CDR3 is CASSPGQNYGYTF. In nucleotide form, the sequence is TGTGCCAGCTCACCGGGACAGAACTATGGCTACACCTTC. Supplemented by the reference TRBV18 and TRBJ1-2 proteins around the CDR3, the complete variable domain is NAGVMQNPRHLVRRRGQEARLRCSPMKGHSHVYWYRQLPEEGLKFMVYLQKENIIDESGMPKERFSAEFPKEGPSILRIQQVVRGDSAAYFCASSPGQNYGYTFGSGTRLTVV.